The 15 T cell receptor beta chains presented below share a single source sample, sequenced in a study of blood T cell repertoires in COVID-19. Sequencing used immunoSEQ multiplex PCR; TCRdb keeps in-frame clones, though not all of them. The sample records 200,000 to 250,000 clones, 80% to 90% being singletons. Sequencing used peripheral blood. Receptor source: a woman aged 50 to 60 with acute or convalescent COVID-19.

This clone was observed a single time. The CDR3 region is CATSRVTGPYEQYF. The CDR3 DNA reads TGTGCCACCAGCAGAGTAACAGGGCCCTACGAGCAGTACTTC. This chain connects TRBV15 to TRBJ2-7; tentatively, D is TRBD1 (6 bases). The CDR3 runs to 14 residues. Per the germline V gene, CDR1 is LNHNV and CDR2 is YYDKDF (reference sequence). V lost 1 base and J lost 2, with 9 bases in between.

This clone was seen a single time. The chain carries TRBV7-7 and TRBJ2-1; perhaps TRBD2 as D (6 bases). The V end was cut by 5 bases, the J end by 2 bases, with 13 bases between. The CDR3 totals 15 residues. Looked up from germline, CDR1 is SSHAT and CDR2 is FNYEAQ (reference sequence). CDR3: CASSPGLGPYNEQFF. The CDR3 DNA sequence: TGTGCCAGCAGCCCGGGACTGGGCCCCTACAATGAGCAGTTCTTC. Drawing the rest from reference TRBV7-7 and TRBJ2-1, the complete variable domain is GAGVSQSPRYKVTKRGQDVTLRCDPISSHATLYWYQQALGQGPEFLTYFNYEAQPDKSGLPSDRFSAERPEGSISTLTIQRTEQRDSAMYRCASSPGLGPYNEQFFGPGTRLTVL.

This clone is a singleton in its sample. The chain links TRBV3-1 (or the pseudogene TRBV3-2) to TRBJ1-5; D is unresolved. Germline V gene sequence: CDR1 LGHDT, CDR2 YNNKEL (reference sequence). CDR3 length: 15 amino acids. V lost 1 base and J lost 0, with 7 bases in between. CDR3 nucleotides: TGTGCCAGCAGCCAAGGCGGTAATAGCAATCAGCCCCAGCATTTT. It translates to CASSQGGNSNQPQHF.

This rearrangement joins TRBV24-1 to TRBJ1-2; a possible D gene is TRBD1 (6 bases). Germline V gene lookup returns CDR1 KGHDR and CDR2 SFDVKD. The germline V and J ends were trimmed by 8 bases and 5 bases, with 17 bases remaining between them. The CDR3 covers 14 residues. The DNA of the CDR3 is TGTGCCACCACCCTCCGAAGGGGGTTATATGGCTACACCTTC. Translated, it gives CATTLRRGLYGYTF.

V usage is TRBV29-1 and J usage is TRBJ1-1; D is ambiguous. The CDR3 totals 13 residues. Trimming took 7 bases from V and 1 from J, leaving 13 bases between them. CDR1 is SQVTM and CDR2 is ANQGSEA in the germline V gene. The CDR3 region is CSARRPENTEAFF. In nucleotides, the CDR3 is TGCAGCGCTCGGCGGCCTGAGAACACTGAAGCTTTCTTT.

This chain connects TRBV5-1 to TRBJ2-1, with a weak D call TRBD2 (7 bases). The CDR3 runs to 15 residues. Germline V gives CDR1 SGHRS, CDR2 YFSETQ. The V gene lost 1 base and the J gene lost 3 bases, with 11 bases spanning the gap. CDR3 region: CASSLTGGNYNEQFF. The CDR3 DNA sequence: TGCGCCAGCAGCTTGACGGGGGGCAACTACAATGAGCAGTTCTTC.

V and J are TRBV19 and TRBJ1-2; weak D call: TRBD1 (6 bases). The V gene lost 6 bases and the J gene lost 4 bases, with 15 bases spanning the gap. The CDR3 contains 14 residues. Germline V gene sequence: CDR1 LNHDA, CDR2 SQIVND (reference sequence). CDR3 DNA: TGTGCCAGTAGCACACAGGGATGGGGCTATGGCTACACCTTC. It is translated as CASSTQGWGYGYTF.

The sample holds one count of this clone. The gene calls are TRBV19 and TRBJ2-3, with D unclear. Germline CDR1 reads LNHDA; CDR2 reads SQIVND (reference sequence). V was trimmed by 1 base and J by 14 bases, leaving 10 bases between them. This CDR3 contains 11 residues. The CDR3 spells CASSIGLKMYF. In DNA, the CDR3 is TGTGCCAGTAGTATAGGGCTCAAGATGTATTTT.

The J gene is TRBJ1-2, the V gene TRBV6-1; the D gene is possibly TRBD1 (6 bases). Between the trimmed V and J ends, which lost 2 bases and 7 bases, there was a span of 17 bases. The CDR3 covers 15 residues. The V gene's germline CDR1 is MNHNS and CDR2 SASEGT. The CDR3 is CASSERTAYLRGYTF. CDR3 nucleotides: TGTGCCAGCAGTGAAAGGACAGCCTATCTACGTGGCTACACCTTC.

The rearrangement joins TRBV14 to TRBJ1-2, with D unresolved. The CDR3 sequence is 15 residues long. Trimming removed 0 bases at V and 4 bases at J, with 12 bases between. Germline-derived CDR1 and CDR2 are SGHDN and FVKESK. Written as DNA, the CDR3 is TGTGCCAGCAGCCAAGATCCCAACAGTATCTATGGCTACACCTTC. Its protein is CASSQDPNSIYGYTF.

V is TRBV2 and J is TRBJ1-2; D might be TRBD1 (6 bases). The germline gives CDR1 SNHLY, CDR2 FYNNEI. Trimming stripped 2 bases from V and 6 bases from J, with 13 bases between. The CDR3 is 14 residues long. CDR3 region: CASSEFGQNDGYTF. CDR3 nucleotides: TGTGCCAGCAGTGAATTTGGACAGAATGATGGCTACACCTTC.

This chain joins TRBV5-1 and TRBJ2-3; 9 positions agree with TRBD2. From germline, CDR1 is SGHRS and CDR2 YFSETQ. The CDR3 loop spans 18 amino acids. The V segment lost 0 bases and the J segment 0 bases; nucleotides outside the gene matches: 8. CDR3 nucleotides: TGCGCCAGCAGCTTGGGCGGGGGGGCCTCGCATAGCACAGATACGCAGTATTTT. It encodes CASSLGGGASHSTDTQYF.

The chain recombines TRBV10-2 with TRBJ2-7; TRBD1 might be the D (5 bases). The CDR3 covers 11 residues. Trimming removed 10 bases at V and 7 bases at J, with 14 bases between. Per germline, CDR1 WSHSY and CDR2 SAAADI. This CDR3 is CATSGLWEQYF. In DNA form, the CDR3 reads TGCGCCACTTCAGGGTTATGGGAGCAGTACTTC.

This clone was seen a few times. V usage is TRBV10-3 and J usage is TRBJ1-2; maybe TRBD1 (5 bases). The CDR3 runs to 16 residues. Germline CDR1 and CDR2: ENHRY and SYGVKD. Trimming stripped 7 bases from V and 2 bases from J, with 20 bases between. CDR3 residues: CAINKARGSPNYGYTF. Written as DNA, the CDR3 is TGTGCCATCAATAAGGCCCGGGGGTCCCCCAACTATGGCTACACCTTC.

The V gene is TRBV5-6, the J gene TRBJ1-3; D is undetermined. The CDR3 is 15 residues long. Germline V CDR1 and CDR2: SGHDT, YYEEEE. Trimming shortened V by 4 bases and J by 0 bases, and 11 bases separated the two germline ends. In nucleotides, the CDR3 is TGTGCCAGCAGCCCGATCCGGAGCTCTGGAAACACCATATATTTT. It translates to CASSPIRSSGNTIYF.